This T cell receptor (beta chain) was found in a study of identical twins. Details on this clonotype: Its antigen is not known.

The CDR3 contains 15 residues. Per germline, CDR1 SGHTA and CDR2 FQGNSA. Trimming took off 5 bases at V and 5 bases at J, with 19 bases between the two ends. General study findings and limits: Out-of-frame TCR alpha sharing observed in monozygotic twins exceeded model estimates.

Using its own MiXCR run on the 5' RACE reads, TCRdb lists one record per CDR3 protein. This table holds a few hundred thousand distinct CDR3 sequences, approximately 10% found once. The sample was also linked to a second study, of yellow fever vaccine responses in identical twins.

The chain uses TRBV7-2 and TRBJ2-7; a weak D match, TRBD2 (5 bases). The TCR sequence derives from a woman aged 18 to 35 in good health. The source material was PBMCs. The CDR3 region is CASSQADGGWDEQYF. The CDR3, as DNA: TGTGCCAGCAGCCAAGCAGACGGAGGATGGGACGAGCAGTACTTC.